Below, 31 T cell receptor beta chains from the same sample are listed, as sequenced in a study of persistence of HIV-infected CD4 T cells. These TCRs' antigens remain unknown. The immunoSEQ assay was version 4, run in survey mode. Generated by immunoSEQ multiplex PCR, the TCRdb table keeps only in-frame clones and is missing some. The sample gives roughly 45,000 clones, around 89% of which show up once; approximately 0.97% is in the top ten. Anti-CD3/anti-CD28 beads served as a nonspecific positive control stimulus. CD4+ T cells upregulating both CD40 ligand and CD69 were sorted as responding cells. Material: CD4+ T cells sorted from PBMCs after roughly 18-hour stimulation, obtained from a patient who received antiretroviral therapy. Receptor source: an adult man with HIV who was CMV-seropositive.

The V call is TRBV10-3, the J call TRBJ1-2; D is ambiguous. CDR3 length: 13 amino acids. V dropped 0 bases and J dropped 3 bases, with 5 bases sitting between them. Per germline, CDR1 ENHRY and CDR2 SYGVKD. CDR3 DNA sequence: TGTGCCATCAGTGAGTCGACGGACTATGGCTACACCTTC. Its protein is CAISESTDYGYTF.

The CDR3 nucleotides are TGTGCCAGCAGTGAAGACACAGGAATGAGCACTGAAGCTTTCTTT. Translating it yields CASSEDTGMSTEAFF. The chain uses TRBV2 and TRBJ1-1; D perhaps matches TRBD1 (5 bases). Germline values: CDR1 SNHLY, CDR2 FYNNEI. CDR3 size: 15 residues. The V end lost 1 base, the J end lost 4 bases, and 13 bases lay between the germline ends.

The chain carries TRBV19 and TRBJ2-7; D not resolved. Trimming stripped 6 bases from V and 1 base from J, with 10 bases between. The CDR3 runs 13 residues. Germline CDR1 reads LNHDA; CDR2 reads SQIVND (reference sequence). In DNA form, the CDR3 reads TGTGCCAGTAGCCATGGGGTGTCCTACGAGCAGTACTTC. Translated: CASSHGVSYEQYF.

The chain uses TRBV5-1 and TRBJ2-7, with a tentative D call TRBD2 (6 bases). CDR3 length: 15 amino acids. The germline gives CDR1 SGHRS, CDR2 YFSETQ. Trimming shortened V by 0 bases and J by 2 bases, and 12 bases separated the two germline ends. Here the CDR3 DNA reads TGCGCCAGCAGCTTGGGGGCGGGGTCCGCCTACGAGCAGTACTTC. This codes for CASSLGAGSAYEQYF.

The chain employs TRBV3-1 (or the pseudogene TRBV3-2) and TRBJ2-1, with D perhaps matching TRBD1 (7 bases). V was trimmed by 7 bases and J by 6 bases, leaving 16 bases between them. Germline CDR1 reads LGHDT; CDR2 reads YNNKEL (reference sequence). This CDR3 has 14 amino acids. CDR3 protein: CASKGQAGINEQFF. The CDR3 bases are TGTGCCAGCAAAGGACAGGCGGGGATCAATGAGCAGTTCTTC.

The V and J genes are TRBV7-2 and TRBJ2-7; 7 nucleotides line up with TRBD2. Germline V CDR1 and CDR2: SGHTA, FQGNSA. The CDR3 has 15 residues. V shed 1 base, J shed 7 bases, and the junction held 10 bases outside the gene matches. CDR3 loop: CASSLDRVGRGEQYF. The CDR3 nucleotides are TGTGCCAGCAGCTTAGATCGGGTTGGGCGGGGGGAGCAGTACTTC.

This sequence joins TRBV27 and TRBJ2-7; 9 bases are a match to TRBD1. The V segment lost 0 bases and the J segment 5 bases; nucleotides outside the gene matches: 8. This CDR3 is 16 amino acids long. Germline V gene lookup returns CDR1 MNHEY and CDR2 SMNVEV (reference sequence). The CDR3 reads CASSLSMGTGFNEQYF. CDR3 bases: TGTGCCAGCAGTTTATCGATGGGGACAGGGTTCAACGAGCAGTACTTC.

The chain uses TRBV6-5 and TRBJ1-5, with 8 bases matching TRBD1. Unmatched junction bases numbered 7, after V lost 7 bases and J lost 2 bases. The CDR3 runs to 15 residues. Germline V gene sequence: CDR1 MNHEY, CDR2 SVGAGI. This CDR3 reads CASTGQGLRNQPQHF. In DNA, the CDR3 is TGTGCCAGCACCGGACAGGGTCTACGCAATCAGCCCCAGCATTTT.

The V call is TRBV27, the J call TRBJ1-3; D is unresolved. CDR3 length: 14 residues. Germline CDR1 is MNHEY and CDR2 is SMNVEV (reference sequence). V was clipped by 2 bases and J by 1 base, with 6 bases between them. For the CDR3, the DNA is TGTGCCAGCAGTTTACGAGAGTCTGGAAACACCATATATTTT. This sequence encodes CASSLRESGNTIYF.

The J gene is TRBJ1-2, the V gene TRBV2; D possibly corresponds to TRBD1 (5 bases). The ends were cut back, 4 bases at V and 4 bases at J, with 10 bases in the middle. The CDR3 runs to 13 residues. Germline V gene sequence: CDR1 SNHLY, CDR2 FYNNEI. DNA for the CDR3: TGTGCCAGCAGTGGCGACAGCCTCTATGGCTACACCTTC. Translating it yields CASSGDSLYGYTF.

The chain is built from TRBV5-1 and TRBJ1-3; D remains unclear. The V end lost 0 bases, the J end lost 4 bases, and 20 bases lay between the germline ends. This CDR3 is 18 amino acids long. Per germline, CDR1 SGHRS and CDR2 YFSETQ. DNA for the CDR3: TGCGCCAGCAGCTTGGGGTACCCCCCAGACACTTTAGGAAACACCATATATTTT. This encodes CASSLGYPPDTLGNTIYF.

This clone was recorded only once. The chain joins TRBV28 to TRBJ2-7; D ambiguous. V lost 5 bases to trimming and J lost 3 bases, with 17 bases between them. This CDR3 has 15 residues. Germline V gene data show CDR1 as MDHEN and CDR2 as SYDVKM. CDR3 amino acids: CASSTRRLQRYEQYF. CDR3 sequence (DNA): TGTGCCAGCAGTACCCGACGTCTCCAACGCTACGAGCAGTACTTC.

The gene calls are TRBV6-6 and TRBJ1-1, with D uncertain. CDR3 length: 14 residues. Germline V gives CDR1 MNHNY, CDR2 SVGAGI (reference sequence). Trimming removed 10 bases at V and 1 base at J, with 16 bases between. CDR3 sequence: CANRARATNTEAFF. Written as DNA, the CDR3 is TGTGCCAACAGAGCCCGGGCTACGAACACTGAAGCTTTCTTT.

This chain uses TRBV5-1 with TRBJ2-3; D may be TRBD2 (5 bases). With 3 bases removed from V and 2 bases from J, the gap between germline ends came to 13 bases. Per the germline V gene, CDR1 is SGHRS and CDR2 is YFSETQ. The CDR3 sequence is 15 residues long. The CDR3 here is CASSSIGGPTDTQYF. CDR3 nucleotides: TGCGCCAGCAGCTCAATCGGAGGTCCCACAGATACGCAGTATTTT.

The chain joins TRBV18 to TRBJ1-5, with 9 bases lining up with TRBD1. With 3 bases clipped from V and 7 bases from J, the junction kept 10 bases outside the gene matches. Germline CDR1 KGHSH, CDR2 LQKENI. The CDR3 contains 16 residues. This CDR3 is CASSPSIDRGAQPQHF. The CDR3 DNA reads TGTGCCAGCTCACCCTCGATTGACAGGGGGGCACAGCCCCAGCATTTT.

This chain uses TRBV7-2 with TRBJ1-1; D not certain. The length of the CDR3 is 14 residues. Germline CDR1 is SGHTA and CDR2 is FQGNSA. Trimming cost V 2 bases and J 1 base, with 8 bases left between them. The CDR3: CASSLMRANTEAFF. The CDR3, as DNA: TGTGCCAGCAGCTTAATGAGGGCGAACACTGAAGCTTTCTTT.

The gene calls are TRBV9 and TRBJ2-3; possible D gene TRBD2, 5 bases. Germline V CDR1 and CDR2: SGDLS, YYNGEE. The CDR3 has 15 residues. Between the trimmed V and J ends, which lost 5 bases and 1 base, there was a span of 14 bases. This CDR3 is CASSLDWGGTDTQYF. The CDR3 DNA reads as TGTGCCAGCAGTCTCGACTGGGGAGGCACAGATACGCAGTATTTT.

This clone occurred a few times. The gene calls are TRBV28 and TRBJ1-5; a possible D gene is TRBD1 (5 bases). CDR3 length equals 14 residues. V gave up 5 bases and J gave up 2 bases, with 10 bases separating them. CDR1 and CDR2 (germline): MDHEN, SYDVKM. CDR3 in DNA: TGTGCCAGCAGTCTCTTGGGGGGCAATCAGCCCCAGCATTTT. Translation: CASSLLGGNQPQHF.

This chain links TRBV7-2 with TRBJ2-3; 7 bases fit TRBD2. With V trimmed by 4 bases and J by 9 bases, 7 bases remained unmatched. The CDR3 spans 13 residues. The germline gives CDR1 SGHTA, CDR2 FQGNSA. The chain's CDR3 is CASSSPTSLTQYF. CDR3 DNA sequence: TGTGCCAGCAGCTCCCCGACTAGCCTCACGCAGTATTTT.

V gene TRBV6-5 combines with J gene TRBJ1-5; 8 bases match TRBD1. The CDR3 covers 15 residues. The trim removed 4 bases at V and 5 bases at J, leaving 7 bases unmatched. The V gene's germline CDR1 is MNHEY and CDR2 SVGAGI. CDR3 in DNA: TGTGCCAGCAGTTTCTACAGGGGGGGAGATCAGCCCCAGCATTTT. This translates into CASSFYRGGDQPQHF.

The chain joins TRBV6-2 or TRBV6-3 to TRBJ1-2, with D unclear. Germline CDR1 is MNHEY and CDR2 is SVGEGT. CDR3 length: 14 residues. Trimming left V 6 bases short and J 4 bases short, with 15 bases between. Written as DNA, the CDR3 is TGTGCCAGCAGCACTTCCGGGCTTTCCTATGGCTACACCTTC. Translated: CASSTSGLSYGYTF.

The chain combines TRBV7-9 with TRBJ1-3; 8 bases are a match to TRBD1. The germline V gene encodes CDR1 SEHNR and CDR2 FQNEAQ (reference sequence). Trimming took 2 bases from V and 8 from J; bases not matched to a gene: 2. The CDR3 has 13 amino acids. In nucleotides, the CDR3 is TGTGCCAGCAGCTTACAGGGGGCGTACACCATATATTTT. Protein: CASSLQGAYTIYF.

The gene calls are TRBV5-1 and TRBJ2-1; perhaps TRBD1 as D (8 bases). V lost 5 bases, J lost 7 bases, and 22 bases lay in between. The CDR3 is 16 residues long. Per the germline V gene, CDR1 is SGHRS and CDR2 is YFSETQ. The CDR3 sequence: CASSSGWTGRGNEQFF. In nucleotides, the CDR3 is TGCGCCAGCAGTTCGGGATGGACAGGGAGGGGGAATGAGCAGTTCTTC.

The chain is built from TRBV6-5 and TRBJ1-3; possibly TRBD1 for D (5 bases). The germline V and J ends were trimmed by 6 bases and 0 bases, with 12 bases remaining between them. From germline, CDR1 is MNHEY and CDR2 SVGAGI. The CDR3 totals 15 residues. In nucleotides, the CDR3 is TGTGCCAGCAGGTCAGGGATTAGCTCTGGAAACACCATATATTTT. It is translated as CASRSGISSGNTIYF.

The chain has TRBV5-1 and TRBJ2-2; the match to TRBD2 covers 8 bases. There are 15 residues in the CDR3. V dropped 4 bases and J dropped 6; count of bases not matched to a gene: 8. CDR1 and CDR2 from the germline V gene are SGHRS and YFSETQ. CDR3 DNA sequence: TGCGCCAGCAGCGCCGGGGGGGAGTTGGCCGGGGAGCTGTTTTTT. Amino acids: CASSAGGELAGELFF.

The CDR3, as DNA: TGCGCCAGCAGCTCGATGACAGGAAACCTTGGCTACACCTTC. This translates into CASSSMTGNLGYTF. The chain couples TRBV5-1 to TRBJ1-2; maybe TRBD1 (6 bases). The CDR3 extends over 14 amino acids. Trimming removed 3 bases from V and 7 bases from J, with 16 bases in between. CDR1 and CDR2 (germline): SGHRS, YFSETQ.

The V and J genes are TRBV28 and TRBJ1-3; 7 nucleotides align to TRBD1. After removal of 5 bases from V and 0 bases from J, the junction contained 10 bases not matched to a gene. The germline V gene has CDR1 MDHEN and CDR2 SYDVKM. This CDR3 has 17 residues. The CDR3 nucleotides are TGTGCCAGCAGTCCGACCGGGACAGAGCTCTCTGGAAACACCATATATTTT. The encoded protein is CASSPTGTELSGNTIYF. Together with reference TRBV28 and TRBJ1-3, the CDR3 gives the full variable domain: DVKVTQSSRYLVKRTGEKVFLECVQDMDHENMFWYRQDPGLGLRLIYFSYDVKMKEKGDIPEGYSVSREKKERFSLILESASTNQTSMYLCASSPTGTELSGNTIYFGEGSWLTVV.

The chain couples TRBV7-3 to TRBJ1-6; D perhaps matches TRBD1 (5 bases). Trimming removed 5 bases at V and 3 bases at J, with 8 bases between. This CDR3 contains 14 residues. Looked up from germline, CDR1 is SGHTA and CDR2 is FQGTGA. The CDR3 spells CASSRDSYNSPLHF. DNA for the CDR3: TGTGCCAGCAGCCGAGACAGCTATAATTCACCCCTCCACTTT.

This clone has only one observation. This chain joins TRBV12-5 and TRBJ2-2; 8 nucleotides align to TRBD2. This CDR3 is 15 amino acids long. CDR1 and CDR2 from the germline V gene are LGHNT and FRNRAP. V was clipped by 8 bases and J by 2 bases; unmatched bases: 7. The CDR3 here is CASTPGGLNTGELFF. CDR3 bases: TGTGCTAGTACCCCGGGGGGGTTAAACACCGGGGAGCTGTTTTTT. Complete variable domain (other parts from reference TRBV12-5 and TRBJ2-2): DARVTQTPRHKVTEMGQEVTMRCQPILGHNTVFWYRQTMMQGLELLAYFRNRAPLDDSGMPKDRFSAEMPDATLATLKIQPSEPRDSAVYFCASTPGGLNTGELFFGEGSRLTVL.

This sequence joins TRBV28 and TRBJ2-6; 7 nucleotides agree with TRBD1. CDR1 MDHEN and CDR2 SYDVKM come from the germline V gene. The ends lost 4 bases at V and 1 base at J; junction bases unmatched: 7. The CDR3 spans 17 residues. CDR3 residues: CASSSTWGQSGANVLTF. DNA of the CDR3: TGTGCCAGCAGTTCGACGTGGGGACAGTCTGGGGCCAACGTCCTGACTTTC.

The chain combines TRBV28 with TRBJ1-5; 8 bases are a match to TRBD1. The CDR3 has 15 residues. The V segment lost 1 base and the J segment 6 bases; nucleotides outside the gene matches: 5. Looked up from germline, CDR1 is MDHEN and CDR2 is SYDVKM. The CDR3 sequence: CASSLSDRVGQPQHF. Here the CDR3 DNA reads TGTGCCAGCAGTTTATCGGACAGGGTCGGTCAGCCCCAGCATTTT.